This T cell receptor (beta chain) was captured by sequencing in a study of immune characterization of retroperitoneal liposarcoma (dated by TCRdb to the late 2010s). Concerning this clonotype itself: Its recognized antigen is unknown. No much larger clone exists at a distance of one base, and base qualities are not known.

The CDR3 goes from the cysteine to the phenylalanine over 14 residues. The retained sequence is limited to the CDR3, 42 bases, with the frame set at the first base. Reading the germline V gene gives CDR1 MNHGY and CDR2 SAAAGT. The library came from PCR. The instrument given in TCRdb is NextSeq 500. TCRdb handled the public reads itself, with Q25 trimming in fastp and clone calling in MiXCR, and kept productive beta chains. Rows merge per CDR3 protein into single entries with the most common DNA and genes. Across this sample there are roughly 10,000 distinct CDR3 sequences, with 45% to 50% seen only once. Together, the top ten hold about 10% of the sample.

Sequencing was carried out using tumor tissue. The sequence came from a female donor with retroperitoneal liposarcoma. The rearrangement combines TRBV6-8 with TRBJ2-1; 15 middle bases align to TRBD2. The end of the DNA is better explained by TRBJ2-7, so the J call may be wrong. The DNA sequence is TGTGCCAGCAAGGGACTAGCGGGAGGATCCGAGCAGTACTTC. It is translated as CASKGLAGGSEQYF.